The source of this T cell receptor (beta chain) is a study of control samples from healthy donors and cancer patients. Data came from immunoSEQ multiplex PCR; TCRdb stores just in-frame clones and leaves some out. The sample has 150,000 to 200,000 clones; around 94% are singletons. The germline V gene has CDR1 LNHNV and CDR2 YYDKDF (reference sequence). The CDR3 runs 15 residues. V dropped 1 base and J dropped 0 bases, with 9 bases sitting between them. The sequence was collected from a woman under 30 in good health. Sample: blood. The rearrangement links TRBV15 to TRBJ1-2; D uncertain. CDR3 protein: CATSRAGTPNYGYTF. The CDR3 nucleotides are TGTGCCACCAGCAGAGCGGGCACCCCTAACTATGGCTACACCTTC.